This passage covers 30 T cell receptor beta chains from one sample sequenced in a study of T cells in Graves' hyperthyroidism and ophthalmopathy. RNA transcripts provided the source from which TCR beta CDR3 regions were amplified. In the first-round RT-PCR of the TCR CDR3, the HTBI primer set was used. One entry per CDR3 protein results from TCRdb running MiXCR on the multiplex PCR reads. The top ten hold around 27% of the sample, which has about 550,000 distinct CDR3 sequences, under 25% seen once. The sample comprised blood. These receptors originate from a man aged 18 to 29 with Graves' hyperthyroidism.

The genes are TRBV13 and TRBJ2-4; D might be TRBD2 (6 bases). Trimming took 5 bases from V and 4 from J, leaving 15 bases between them. The germline gives CDR1 PRHDT, CDR2 FYEKMQ (reference sequence). The CDR3 spans 15 residues. CDR3 protein: CASSLSGAEKNIQYF. In nucleotides, the CDR3 is TGTGCCAGCAGCCTCTCGGGAGCGGAGAAAAACATTCAGTACTTC.

There are many counts of this clonotype. CDR3 sequence: CASSFSGRGHEQYF. For the CDR3, the DNA is TGTGCCAGCAGTTTCTCGGGGAGGGGCCACGAGCAGTACTTC. The chain joins TRBV27 to TRBJ2-7; 7 bases are a match to TRBD2. CDR3 length: 14 residues. The ends lost 3 bases at V and 5 bases at J; junction bases unmatched: 7. The germline CDR1 and CDR2 sequences are MNHEY and SMNVEV (reference sequence).

This clonotype was seen at least ten times. The chain couples TRBV25-1 to TRBJ2-7; 11 bases match TRBD1. With 6 bases clipped from V and 6 bases from J, the junction kept 7 bases outside the gene matches. Germline CDR1 MGHDK, CDR2 SYGVNS. CDR3 length: 14 residues. The CDR3 DNA reads as TGTGCCAGCAGAGGGACAGGGGGAAACGGCGAGCAGTACTTC. It codes for CASRGTGGNGEQYF.

At least ten counts were recorded for this clonotype. The gene calls are TRBV6-5 and TRBJ1-2; D ambiguous. V was clipped by 4 bases and J by 4 bases, with 7 bases between them. The CDR3 runs to 12 residues. Germline V gene sequence: CDR1 MNHEY, CDR2 SVGAGI. CDR3 residues: CASSLRTYGYTF. The CDR3 DNA reads TGTGCCAGCAGTTTACGGACCTATGGCTACACCTTC.

This clonotype has a count of ten or more. The chain joins TRBV27 to TRBJ1-2; the match to TRBD1 covers 9 bases. J lost 4 bases, V lost 6 bases, and 15 bases had no gene match. CDR1 MNHEY and CDR2 SMNVEV come from the germline V gene (reference sequence). CDR3 length: 17 amino acids. The CDR3 DNA is TGTGCCAGCAGCCGATCCTTCGCGACAGGGGGACGCTATGGCTACACCTTC. It codes for CASSRSFATGGRYGYTF.

The chain employs TRBV20-1 and TRBJ1-1; unclear D gene. This CDR3 has 13 amino acids. Germline assignment: CDR1 DFQATT and CDR2 SNEGSKA (reference sequence). V gave up 3 bases and J gave up 1 base, with 9 bases separating them. The CDR3 DNA reads as TGCAGTGCTAGGGGTTTTGAGAACACTGAAGCTTTCTTT. Protein: CSARGFENTEAFF.

This clonotype occurred a few times. The rearrangement joins TRBV28 to TRBJ2-7; TRBD1 agrees at 10 bases. The CDR3 runs to 15 residues. The junction had 4 bases not matched to a gene; V was cut back by 3 bases and J by 2 bases. Looked up from germline, CDR1 is MDHEN and CDR2 is SYDVKM. CDR3 sequence: CASSLGTGVTYEQYF. The CDR3 coding sequence is TGTGCCAGCAGTTTGGGGACAGGGGTAACCTACGAGCAGTACTTC.

The sample holds a few counts of this clonotype. The CDR3 DNA is TGTGCCAGCAGTTACTCAGGGGCTGGGGCCAACGTCCTGACTTTC. This gives the protein CASSYSGAGANVLTF. The gene calls are TRBV6-5 and TRBJ2-6; possibly TRBD1 for D (5 bases). V was cut by 0 bases and J by 2 bases, with 5 bases left in between. CDR3 length equals 15 residues. Germline CDR1 MNHEY, CDR2 SVGAGI.

This clonotype was detected ten times or more. A read error is possible here, since a much larger clone lies one base away. V and J are TRBV12-3 or TRBV12-4 and TRBJ2-5, with TRBD2 matching over 8 bases. The CDR3 spans 12 residues. In nucleotides, the CDR3 is TGTGCCAGCAGTTTCGGGGGGGAGACCAAGTACTTC. Encoded protein: CASSFGGETKYF.

In its sample, this clonotype was seen many times. V usage is TRBV15 and J usage is TRBJ1-5; D is perhaps TRBD1 (5 bases). In germline, CDR1 is LNHNV, CDR2 YYDKDF (reference sequence). This CDR3 region has 15 residues. Trimming stripped 0 bases from V and 5 bases from J, with 11 bases between. The CDR3 is CATSRDQGTYQPQHF. The CDR3 DNA is TGTGCCACCAGCAGAGACCAGGGTACTTATCAGCCCCAGCATTTT.

Worth noting for this clonotype: Since no conserved phenylalanine or tryptophan closes the CDR3, a read error is the likely cause. The chain uses TRBV19 and TRBJ2-2, with D possibly TRBD2 on 6 matching bases. Between the trimmed V and J ends, which lost 5 bases and 5 bases, there was a span of 15 bases. The CDR3 runs to 15 residues. CDR1 and CDR2 (germline): LNHDA, SQIVND (reference sequence). The CDR3 nucleotides read TGTGCCAGTAGTCTGGCGGGATTGGTAACCGGGGAGCTGTTTTTG. Translating gives CASSLAGLVTGELFL.

The table lists this clonotype with many counts. This chain uses TRBV5-1 with TRBJ1-2; possible D gene TRBD1, 5 bases. CDR1 is SGHRS and CDR2 is YFSETQ in the germline V gene. V was shortened by 4 bases and J by 8 bases, with 9 bases between the two germline ends. This CDR3 spans 11 amino acids. The CDR3 reads CASSEGEGYTF. The CDR3 DNA follows: TGCGCCAGCAGCGAAGGGGAAGGCTACACCTTC.

This clonotype was recorded many times. The CDR3 reads CASSHTGANTEAFF. CDR3 DNA: TGTGCCAGCAGTCATACCGGTGCGAACACTGAAGCTTTCTTT. The chain is built from TRBV12-3 or TRBV12-4 and TRBJ1-1; the D is unclear. V was pared by 5 bases and J by 1 base, with 11 bases between. CDR3 length: 14 amino acids.

At least ten counts were recorded for this clonotype. The chain combines TRBV6-2 or TRBV6-3 with TRBJ1-1; possibly TRBD1 for D (5 bases). The germline CDR1 and CDR2 sequences are MNHEY and SVGEGT. The germline V and J ends were trimmed by 2 bases and 10 bases, with 14 bases remaining between them. The CDR3 totals 13 residues. The CDR3 protein is CASSYTAPGGAFF. In DNA form, the CDR3 reads TGTGCCAGCAGTTACACCGCCCCTGGGGGAGCTTTCTTT.

This clonotype was picked up many times. V and J are TRBV5-1 and TRBJ1-1; 7 bases line up with TRBD1. The junction had 7 bases not matched to a gene; V was cut back by 0 bases and J by 5 bases. In germline, CDR1 is SGHRS, CDR2 YFSETQ. The CDR3 is 15 residues long. CDR3 DNA sequence: TGCGCCAGCAGCTTGGAGGGGGCCGCGGGGACTGAAGCTTTCTTT. Its translation is CASSLEGAAGTEAFF.

This clonotype was picked up many times. V gene TRBV2 combines with J gene TRBJ1-1; D ambiguous. The CDR3 contains 13 residues. Germline CDR1 SNHLY, CDR2 FYNNEI. V lost 8 bases, J lost 3 bases, and 13 bases lay in between. Here the CDR3 reads CASLRERDTEAFF. The CDR3, as DNA: TGTGCCAGCCTACGGGAAAGGGACACTGAAGCTTTCTTT.

This clonotype was counted many times. The rearrangement joins TRBV12-3 or TRBV12-4 to TRBJ1-1; the D gene is possibly TRBD1 (5 bases). V was trimmed by 2 bases and J by 3 bases, leaving 13 bases between them. This CDR3 comprises 15 residues. The CDR3 sequence is CASSLWRGWDTEAFF. Written as DNA, the CDR3 is TGTGCCAGCAGTTTATGGAGGGGTTGGGACACTGAAGCTTTCTTT.

This clonotype appeared many times. V usage is TRBV30 and J usage is TRBJ1-1; possibly TRBD1 for D (5 bases). Looked up from germline, CDR1 is GTSNPN and CDR2 is SVGIG (reference sequence). V shed 5 bases and J shed 4 bases, with 14 bases lying between them. This CDR3 has 13 residues. The DNA of the CDR3 is TGTGCCTGGTTGGGGGAGGGGAGCACTGAAGCTTTCTTT. Its protein is CAWLGEGSTEAFF.

CDR3 sequence reads: CASSLAGGTSGSSYEQYF. DNA of the CDR3: TGTGCCAGCAGCTTAGCGGGAGGGACTAGCGGGTCCTCCTACGAGCAGTACTTC. The V gene is TRBV7-2, the J gene TRBJ2-7, with 12 bases fitting TRBD2. V trimming: 0 bases; J trimming: 0 bases; junction bases outside the gene matches: 6. This CDR3 spans 18 amino acids. Germline-derived CDR1 and CDR2 are SGHTA and FQGNSA.

The chain recombines TRBV11-1 with TRBJ1-4; D not certain. Trimming stripped 2 bases from V and 3 bases from J, with 13 bases between. This CDR3 spans 16 amino acids. CDR1 is SGHAT and CDR2 is FQDESV in the germline V gene (reference sequence). CDR3 nucleotides: TGTGCCAGCAGCTTATATCGAGGCGGCTCTAATGAAAAACTGTTTTTT. Translating it yields CASSLYRGGSNEKLFF.

At least ten counts were recorded for this clonotype. This chain joins TRBV12-3 or TRBV12-4 and TRBJ1-1; D is unclear. Trimming left V 2 bases short and J 0 bases short, with 10 bases between. This CDR3 contains 15 residues. The CDR3 is CASSLFGLMNTEAFF. CDR3 nucleotides: TGTGCCAGCAGTTTATTCGGGCTCATGAACACTGAAGCTTTCTTT.

This clonotype was detected many times. The J gene is TRBJ2-6, the V gene TRBV2, with unresolved D. V was clipped by 2 bases and J by 1 base, with 6 bases between them. The length of the CDR3 is 15 residues. CDR1 is SNHLY and CDR2 is FYNNEI in the germline V gene. CDR3 nucleotides: TGTGCCAGCAGTGAACAACCTTCTGGGGCCAACGTCCTGACTTTC. Its protein product is CASSEQPSGANVLTF. The full variable domain, with the rest looked up from reference TRBV2 and TRBJ2-6, is EPEVTQTPSHQVTQMGQEVILRCVPISNHLYFYWYRQILGQKVEFLVSFYNNEISEKSEIFDDQFSVERPDGSNFTLKIRSTKLEDSAMYFCASSEQPSGANVLTFGAGSRLTVL.

V is TRBV28 and J is TRBJ2-7; 7 nucleotides agree with TRBD2. The V gene's germline CDR1 is MDHEN and CDR2 SYDVKM. The CDR3 has 14 residues. Germline trimming cut 7 bases from V and 0 bases from J; bases unmatched to any gene: 6. The CDR3 bases are TGTGCCAGCACTCCGGGACTAAACTCCTACGAGCAGTACTTC. Protein product: CASTPGLNSYEQYF.

The chain joins TRBV20-1 to TRBJ2-6; 10 nucleotides match TRBD1. Trimming at V came to 7 bases and at J to 0 bases, leaving 9 bases not matched to a gene. This CDR3 spans 17 amino acids. CDR1 is DFQATT and CDR2 is SNEGSKA in the germline V gene (reference sequence). The CDR3 is CSVSGDRGHSGANVLTF. In nucleotides, the CDR3 is TGCAGTGTTTCCGGGGACAGGGGACACTCTGGGGCCAACGTCCTGACTTTC.

This clonotype came up many times. The J gene is TRBJ1-1, the V gene TRBV4-2, with D uncertain. Germline V lookup: CDR1 LGHNA, CDR2 YNFKEQ. This CDR3 has 14 amino acids. V was trimmed by 4 bases and J by 1 base, leaving 10 bases between them. The CDR3 DNA is TGTGCCAGCAGCCTGGCCCACGAGAACACTGAAGCTTTCTTT. Its translation is CASSLAHENTEAFF.

This clonotype was seen many times. The V and J genes are TRBV29-1 and TRBJ1-2; 7 nucleotides align to TRBD1. Germline V gives CDR1 SQVTM, CDR2 ANQGSEA. V shed 4 bases and J 9 bases; nucleotides not matched to a gene: 11. The CDR3 length is 13 residues. The CDR3: CSVGTDRASSYTF. Written as DNA, the CDR3 is TGCAGCGTTGGGACCGACAGGGCGAGCAGCTACACCTTC.

This clonotype has at least ten counts. The rearrangement joins TRBV6-1 to TRBJ2-5; 10 bases align to TRBD2. Per the germline V gene, CDR1 is MNHNS and CDR2 is SASEGT. This CDR3 spans 15 amino acids. V lost 7 bases, J lost 4 bases, and 9 bases stayed unmatched. For the CDR3, the DNA is TGTGCCAGCAACGAAGCGGGGGGGCCCCGAGAGACCCAGTACTTC. Translating it yields CASNEAGGPRETQYF.

This clonotype was found many times. The chain employs TRBV15 and TRBJ1-1, with TRBD1 matching 11 bases. Germline CDR1 is LNHNV and CDR2 is YYDKDF (reference sequence). The CDR3 totals 15 residues. V gave up 3 bases and J gave up 5 bases; unmatched junction bases: 5. CDR3 loop: CATSSWDRGKTEAFF. The DNA of the CDR3 is TGTGCCACCAGCAGTTGGGACAGGGGGAAAACTGAAGCTTTCTTT. The variable domain in full, completed from reference TRBV15 and TRBJ1-1, reads DAMVIQNPRYQVTQFGKPVTLSCSQTLNHNVMYWYQQKSSQAPKLLFHYYDKDFNNEADTPDNFQSRRPNTSFCFLDIRSPGLGDTAMYLCATSSWDRGKTEAFFGQGTRLTVV.

The chain uses TRBV12-3 or TRBV12-4 and TRBJ1-1, with unresolved D. Trimming removed 3 bases from V and 5 bases from J, with 7 bases in between. The CDR3 length is 12 residues. CDR3 nucleotide sequence: TGTGCCAGCAGTTTTTGGCAGACTGAAGCTTTCTTT. This encodes CASSFWQTEAFF.

This clonotype was seen many times. CDR3 sequence (DNA): TGTGCCACCAGTGATGAGGGGGACTATGGCTACACCTTC. Encoded protein: CATSDEGDYGYTF. V is TRBV24-1 and J is TRBJ1-2, with D perhaps matching TRBD1 (6 bases). V was clipped by 3 bases and J by 3 bases, with 7 bases between them. The length of the CDR3 is 13 residues. Per the germline V gene, CDR1 is KGHDR and CDR2 is SFDVKD.